This entry features one T cell receptor beta chain sequence. As handled by the study authors: Amplification of reference gene primers was used by the study to estimate nucleated cell counts. Measured with immunoSEQ multiplex PCR; TCRdb has only the in-frame clones, and not every one. V and J calls and clone size are given by that table; D and trimming were obtained from the DNA. Among about 120,000 clones listed, 88% were seen once. The sample originates from a study of blood T cell repertoires in COVID-19. Study-level information: Samples representing acute and convalescent COVID-19 were sourced from the United States, Italy and Spain. PBMCs, B-cell-depleted T cells, or T cells were the source of the cDNA or gDNA that made up the material.

Germline V gene lookup returns CDR1 MDHEN and CDR2 SYDVKM. Trimming shortened V by 3 bases and J by 0 bases, and 14 bases separated the two germline ends. This CDR3 contains 16 residues. The rearrangement uses TRBV28 and TRBJ1-2; D might be TRBD1 (5 bases). The sequenced material came from peripheral blood. This clonotype was obtained from a woman aged 50 to 60 with acute or convalescent COVID-19. This CDR3 reads CASSLGGAPTNYGYTF. The CDR3 DNA follows: TGTGCCAGCAGTTTGGGAGGGGCGCCCACTAACTATGGCTACACCTTC.